This T cell receptor (beta chain) was captured in a study of T cells in Graves' hyperthyroidism and ophthalmopathy (dated by TCRdb to about 2019). With respect to the entire study: Peripheral blood samples were taken at the time of initial diagnosis, prior to any treatment. To identify distinguishing TCR V-J signatures, a discovery cohort of some 99 patients was used, comprising 40 to 45 with Graves' ophthalmopathy and roughly 60 with stable Graves' hyperthyroidism. Whether ophthalmopathy could be predicted prospectively was tested in an independent validation cohort made up of under 20 hyperthyroidism patients plus 17 patients who later progressed to ophthalmopathy. The 90 or so discovery patients were randomly split 7:3 into training and test sets. In addition, the study compared T-cell repertoires in thyroid tissue and in blood from about six Graves' hyperthyroidism patients. After sampling, hyperthyroidism patients received methimazole starting at 30 mg daily, and ophthalmopathy patients received high-dose intravenous methylprednisolone. The paper reports TCR Vbeta CDR3 sequencing of some 140 peripheral blood samples: 43 ophthalmopathy, under 80 hyperthyroidism and approximately 17 progressor patients. Broad study findings and their caveats: No statistical method was used to fix the sample size in advance, and group allocation was not hidden from the investigators. Most expanded thyroid clonotypes (frequency above 0.001) were also detected in blood, suggesting blood repertoires may reflect thyroid immune responses. During validation, the model predicted progression to ophthalmopathy a median of roughly 7.1 months ahead of onset, with almost 71% sensitivity and under 85% specificity. A model built on a 13 V-J signature distinguished ophthalmopathy from stable hyperthyroidism, reaching 85% to 90% sensitivity and around 81% specificity in cross-validation and 80%/75% in testing.

The CDR3 covers 14 residues, taking in both the cysteine and the phenylalanine. Only the CDR3 region is kept as DNA, spanning 42 bases read in frame from base 1. Cut back by 8 bases and 3 bases, the V and J ends lie 17 bases apart. Looking up the germline V gene (reference sequence) yields CDR1 LNHDA and CDR2 SQIVND. The TCR beta CDR3 regions were amplified from the RNA transcripts. A first-round RT-PCR of the TCR CDR3 used the HTBI primer set with the Qiagen OneStep RT-PCR kit. A second multiplex PCR round built the libraries, followed by size selection and purification. Paired-end sequencing of the libraries was performed with 100 bp reads on an Illumina HiSeq2000. The paper's data handling went like this. Raw data were processed with SOAPnuke, discarding reads with adapters, uncalled bases, mean Phred below 15, or no exact constant-primer or identifier match. High-quality paired reads were merged with COPE v1.2.5, and unique nucleotide sequences were defined as clonotypes. MiTCR v1.1 was used to align clonotypes to the IMGT TRBV, TRBD and TRBJ reference segments. The analysis was restricted to V-J combinations with a frequency above 0.0001, which together covered around 99% of the repertoires. A TCS score was defined as the ratio between F50 (clonal expansion) and ExV (chaos), using BLOSUM62-based TCRdist between CDR3 peptides within each V-J. Welch's t-statistics and random forest reduced around 510 V-J features to roughly 13, which were used in a naive Bayes classifier (R e1071). The public reads were run again by TCRdb, first through fastp at Q25 and then through MiXCR, and only productive beta chains were kept. Every distinct CDR3 protein forms one entry, paired with its most common genes and DNA. These V and J calls are TCRdb output, not the study's own analysis. The sample table shows about 420,000 distinct CDR3 sequences, and approximately 15% are seen once. The ten top clones hold approximately 8% of the sample.

Stable Graves' hyperthyroidism was defined as the absence of progression to ophthalmopathy over 18 months of follow-up. Hyperthyroidism patients were newly diagnosed, had a disease duration of under 2 months, and were aged 18 to 65 years. The study excluded patients with uncontrolled infections, other autoimmune diseases, pregnancy or lactation. Clinical symptoms, serum thyroxine and TRAb, thyroid ultrasound, and orbital computed tomography formed the basis for the diagnoses. Ficoll-Paque density gradient centrifugation was used to isolate PBMCs from around 10 ml of fresh peripheral blood. Trizol reagent was used to extract total RNA, and RNA quality was then checked on an Agilent 2100 Bioanalyzer. In the case of this clonotype: The antigen it binds to is not known. Per-base qualities were not stored, and no clone one base away is much larger.

Input material: blood. The sequence is built from TRBV19 and TRBJ2-7; there is no confident call for the D gene. This receptor was obtained from a woman between 18 and 29 years old with Graves' hyperthyroidism. The CDR3 region: CASGSSTIYYEQYF. The DNA reads as follows: TGTGCCAGTGGTAGTTCCACAATCTACTACGAGCAGTACTTC.